One sample yielded the 14 T cell receptor beta chains listed below, sequenced in a study of blood T cell repertoires in COVID-19. Assay: immunoSEQ multiplex PCR; the TCRdb copy retains only in-frame clones and omits some. This sample has 200,000 or so clones, with about 86% found just once. Sequencing input: peripheral blood. Source of these receptors: a young man with active or convalescent COVID-19.

The sample holds one count of this clone. The V call is TRBV6-5, the J call TRBJ1-2; D unclear. This CDR3 has 14 amino acids. Trimming stripped 2 bases from V and 4 bases from J, with 11 bases between. Germline CDR1 is MNHEY and CDR2 is SVGAGI. The CDR3 sequence: CASSYKGGSYGYTF. The CDR3 nucleotides are TGTGCCAGCAGTTACAAGGGAGGGAGCTATGGCTACACCTTC.

V and J are TRBV30 and TRBJ2-2, with no clear D. This CDR3 is 15 amino acids long. Germline CDR1 reads GTSNPN; CDR2 reads SVGIG (reference sequence). Trimming took off 5 bases at V and 3 bases at J, with 16 bases between the two ends. The CDR3, as DNA: TGTGCCTGGGCCCGACGGGTTTCGGACACCGGGGAGCTGTTTTTT. It specifies CAWARRVSDTGELFF. Full variable domain (remainder filled in from reference TRBV30 and TRBJ2-2): SQTIHQWPATLVQPVGSPLSLECTVEGTSNPNLYWYRQAAGRGLQLLFYSVGIGQISSEVPQNLSASRPQDRQFILSSKKLLLSDSGFYLCAWARRVSDTGELFFGEGSRLTVL.

V is TRBV19 and J is TRBJ1-1; TRBD1 matches 8 bases. This CDR3 spans 15 amino acids. Per germline, CDR1 LNHDA and CDR2 SQIVND (reference sequence). With 6 bases clipped from V and 2 bases from J, the junction kept 8 bases outside the gene matches. DNA for the CDR3: TGTGCCAGTAGCGGTTCCGACAGGGGAAACACTGAAGCTTTCTTT. Amino acids: CASSGSDRGNTEAFF. Filled out from reference TRBV19 and TRBJ1-1, the complete variable domain reads DGGITQSPKYLFRKEGQNVTLSCEQNLNHDAMYWYRQDPGQGLRLIYYSQIVNDFQKGDIAEGYSVSREKKESFPLTVTSAQKNPTAFYLCASSGSDRGNTEAFFGQGTRLTVV.

The chain uses TRBV3-1 (or the pseudogene TRBV3-2) and TRBJ2-2; 13 nucleotides align to TRBD2. Germline-derived CDR1 and CDR2 are LGHDT and YNNKEL (reference sequence). This CDR3 has 19 amino acids. J lost 7 bases, V lost 0 bases, and 11 bases had no gene match. The CDR3 loop is CASSQESTGLAGVRGELFF. Written as DNA, the CDR3 is TGTGCCAGCAGCCAAGAGAGCACCGGACTAGCGGGGGTGCGCGGGGAGCTGTTTTTT.

The rearrangement links TRBV29-1 to TRBJ1-5; 7 positions match TRBD1. V lost 5 bases, J lost 0 bases, and 7 bases stayed unmatched. Germline loops: CDR1 SQVTM, CDR2 ANQGSEA. This CDR3 region has 15 residues. CDR3 nucleotides: TGCAGCGTTTCCGACAGGGCGAATAGCAATCAGCCCCAGCATTTT. Its translation: CSVSDRANSNQPQHF.

The chain carries TRBV19 and TRBJ2-5; D perhaps matches TRBD1 (5 bases). CDR1 and CDR2 (germline): LNHDA, SQIVND (reference sequence). CDR3 length: 13 amino acids. Trimming cost V 7 bases and J 1 base, with 10 bases left between them. Here the CDR3 reads CASKGTGQETQYF. The CDR3 DNA is TGTGCCAGTAAGGGAACAGGCCAAGAGACCCAGTACTTC.

This chain joins TRBV3-1 (or the pseudogene TRBV3-2) and TRBJ1-6; D is unresolved. CDR1 is LGHDT and CDR2 is YNNKEL in the germline V gene (reference sequence). Trimming cost V 5 bases and J 3 bases, with 8 bases left between them. The CDR3 contains 14 residues. DNA of the CDR3: TGTGCCAGCAGCAAGCAAGACTATAATTCACCCCTCCACTTT. Its translation: CASSKQDYNSPLHF.

The V call is TRBV6-6, the J call TRBJ2-4; TRBD2 aligns across 9 bases. Germline V gene lookup returns CDR1 MNHNY and CDR2 SVGAGI (reference sequence). V trimming: 6 bases; J trimming: 0 bases; junction bases outside the gene matches: 18. The CDR3 is 20 residues long. CDR3 DNA: TGTGCCAGCAGCTTCCCCACGAAGGCTAGCGGGGATCTAGCCAAAAACATTCAGTACTTC. It specifies CASSFPTKASGDLAKNIQYF.

The chain is built from TRBV6-1 and TRBJ2-7; 7 nucleotides match TRBD1. CDR1 is MNHNS and CDR2 is SASEGT in the germline V gene. The V and J ends lost 2 bases and 1 base, in that order; junction bases with no gene match: 5. CDR3 length equals 15 residues. The CDR3, as DNA: TGTGCCAGCAGTGAATTGACAGGGAAGTCCTACGAGCAGTACTTC. Its protein product is CASSELTGKSYEQYF.

V usage is TRBV2 and J usage is TRBJ2-2, with 10 bases fitting TRBD2. V lost 5 bases to trimming and J lost 6 bases; unmatched junction nucleotides: 18. The CDR3 consists of 19 residues. Germline V gene sequence: CDR1 SNHLY, CDR2 FYNNEI. CDR3 loop: CASSIEGGASGSWSGELFF. As DNA, the CDR3 is TGTGCCAGCAGTATCGAGGGAGGGGCTAGCGGGAGCTGGTCCGGGGAGCTGTTTTTT.

The J gene is TRBJ1-1, the V gene TRBV18; 10 bases line up with TRBD1. This CDR3 is 15 amino acids long. In germline, CDR1 is KGHSH, CDR2 LQKENI. Trimming at V came to 3 bases and at J to 1 base, leaving 2 bases not matched to a gene. Here the CDR3 reads CASSPGTGENTEAFF. In DNA form, the CDR3 reads TGTGCCAGCTCACCCGGGACAGGGGAGAACACTGAAGCTTTCTTT.

This rearrangement joins TRBV19 to TRBJ2-1, with 13 bases identical to TRBD2. CDR3 length: 22 residues. Germline CDR1 is LNHDA and CDR2 is SQIVND (reference sequence). V shed 3 bases, J shed 7 bases, and the junction held 24 bases outside the gene matches. Written as DNA, the CDR3 is TGTGCCAGTAGTATGAGGCCGTCGAGACTAGCGGGAGGCCCCGCCGTAGCGAATGAGCAGTTCTTC. This translates into CASSMRPSRLAGGPAVANEQFF. Drawing the rest from reference TRBV19 and TRBJ2-1, the complete variable domain is DGGITQSPKYLFRKEGQNVTLSCEQNLNHDAMYWYRQDPGQGLRLIYYSQIVNDFQKGDIAEGYSVSREKKESFPLTVTSAQKNPTAFYLCASSMRPSRLAGGPAVANEQFFGPGTRLTVL.

The rearrangement uses TRBV4-1 and TRBJ2-2; TRBD1 matches at 9 bases. J was trimmed by 7 bases and V by 3 bases; bases with no gene match: 9. The CDR3 is 16 residues long. Per the germline V gene, CDR1 is MGHRA and CDR2 is YSYEKL. CDR3 sequence: CASSHPGTGSGGELFF. The DNA of the CDR3 is TGCGCCAGCAGCCATCCCGGGACAGGGTCGGGCGGGGAGCTGTTTTTT.

In regard to this clone: This sample includes further DNA sequences coding for the same CDR3. The chain couples TRBV28 to TRBJ1-1, with a tentative D call TRBD1 (5 bases). The V gene lost 5 bases and the J gene lost 1 base, with 8 bases spanning the gap. The length of the CDR3 is 13 residues. The V gene's germline CDR1 is MDHEN and CDR2 SYDVKM. The CDR3 spells CASSPGQNTEAFF. DNA for the CDR3: TGTGCCAGCAGTCCCGGACAGAACACTGAAGCTTTCTTT.